Described below is a single T cell receptor (beta chain) sequence and its context. Out of roughly 9.1 ml of fresh peripheral blood came the PBMCs. The data derive from a study of T cells in Graves' hyperthyroidism and ophthalmopathy. From RNA transcripts, TCR beta CDR3 regions were amplified. The study used the HTBI primer set for a first-round RT-PCR of the TCR CDR3. TCRdb used MiXCR to reprocess the multiplex PCR reads, holding one entry per CDR3 protein. This table has roughly 250,000 distinct CDR3 sequences, roughly 22% appearing once. The CDR3 has 15 amino acids. The germline V and J ends were trimmed by 10 bases and 5 bases, with 21 bases remaining between them. The germline V gene has CDR1 MNHEY and CDR2 SMNVEV (reference sequence).

The chain employs TRBV27 and TRBJ2-1; D unresolved. The source of this sequence is a man aged 30-40 years with Graves' ophthalmopathy. The sample comprised blood. CDR3 DNA: TGTGCCACCCCCCCCCCCCCCCCCCGCCACAATGAGCAGTTCTTC. This gives the protein CATPPPPPRHNEQFF.